These T cell receptor beta chains were read from a single sample in a study of identifying expanded T cells in peripheral blood. Here immunoSEQ multiplex PCR was the method, and the copy in TCRdb shows in-frame clones only, minus some. This table has some 77,000 clones, more than 70% appearing once. Sequencing was done on a sample of blood. The receptors shown here come from a person aged 18-69 years in good health. Both conserved end residues are part of each CDR3.

J,V,CDR3
TRBJ2-3,TRBV29-1,CSVHLPLDTDTQYF
TRBJ1-4,TRBV6-1,CAIAVATNEKLFF
TRBJ2-7,TRBV7-8,CASSFRGPFAESYEQYF
TRBJ2-5,TRBV12-5,CASGLWGETQYF
TRBJ1-3,TRBV6-6,CASSYTRLGGNTIYF
TRBJ2-3,TRBV5-5,CASSSRDSRTTDTQYF
TRBJ2-2,TRBV28,CASSLTGELFF
TRBJ1-1,TRBV28,CAAGRVNTEAFF
TRBJ2-1,TRBV28,CASTPGASYNEQFF
TRBJ2-1,TRBV7-2,CASSLDGGGAVYNEQFF
TRBJ1-6,TRBV23-1,CASSPEGASYNSPLHF
TRBJ2-1,TRBV7-2,CASSLRLAGYDNEQFF
TRBJ1-2,TRBV7-2,CASSLDGSLGYTF
TRBJ2-5,TRBV6-6,CASSYSFKTQYF
TRBJ1-2,TRBV13,CASSPKSSSAYGYTF
TRBJ1-1,TRBV2,CASSEQGMNTEAFF
TRBJ1-4,TRBV5-6,CASSLGEWEWSEKLFF
TRBJ2-5,TRBV16,CASSQSRGLETQYF
TRBJ1-5,TRBV6-6,CASMEPGRQEPQHF
TRBJ2-1,TRBV18,CASSPGGPGLAGAYNEQFF
TRBJ2-3,TRBV10-1,CASSSGANPDTQYF
TRBJ1-5,TRBV18,CASSRTGLGGQPQHF
TRBJ2-2,TRBV7-8,CASSREVTSGVAGELFF
TRBJ2-2,TRBV19,CASTPSGGGTGELFF
TRBJ1-2,TRBV7-9,CASSLGQPIPGGYTF
TRBJ2-1,TRBV6-1,CASSEGHSPKQFF
TRBJ2-7,TRBV6-5,CASSYDGSPPYEQYF
TRBJ2-3,TRBV2,CASTSRPPERQYF
TRBJ1-1,TRBV7-2,CASSGGTGGTEAFF
TRBJ2-6,TRBV7-9,CASSFTDSSGANVLTF
TRBJ1-6,TRBV11-3,CASSLGRQKNSPLHF
TRBJ2-4,TRBV6-6,CASTGGTLNIQYF
TRBJ2-7,TRBV27,CASSSDRVPSNPYEQYF
TRBJ2-3,TRBV5-1,CASSLAPPRGESTDTQYF
TRBJ1-6,TRBV27,CASSLMSYNSPLHF
TRBJ1-5,TRBV7-2,CASTLSGVSNQPQHF
TRBJ2-7,TRBV11-2,CASSLATSTEQYF
TRBJ1-3,TRBV7-8,CASSLTNTGNTIYF
TRBJ1-4,TRBV11-2,CASSLMGLRNEKLFF
TRBJ1-4,TRBV6-6,CASSRTRTGGNEKLFF
TRBJ2-3,TRBV27,CASSLTAGSDTQYF
TRBJ1-1,TRBV2,CASSLQEGLTEAFF
TRBJ2-5,TRBV7-8,CASSLLREWQETQYF
TRBJ2-1,TRBV5-4,CASSWEMGHRHNEQFF
TRBJ1-1,TRBV29-1,CSVEDGTGRSTEAFF
TRBJ2-1,TRBV7-9,CASSPLVGQGAWNEQFF
TRBJ1-4,TRBV27,CASSSTSAGGDEKLFF
TRBJ1-2,TRBV4-1,CASSRLTGREYRPYGYTF
TRBJ1-2,TRBV7-8,CASSSGQGSYGYTF
TRBJ2-5,TRBV18,CASSRDSRQVQYF
TRBJ1-5,TRBV19,CASKPGTEVSQPQHF
TRBJ2-5,TRBV15,CATSRDRQGAGETQYF
TRBJ1-1,TRBV7-2,CASRAGFTEAFF
TRBJ1-1,TRBV7-2,CASSATGGLAEAFF
TRBJ2-3,TRBV7-7,CASSLAAGVTDTQYF
TRBJ2-7,TRBV11-2,CASSLGPGYEQYF
TRBJ2-3,TRBV5-6,CASSLVRDTQYF
TRBJ2-1,TRBV6-5,CASSPDRIDNEQFF
TRBJ2-1,TRBV7-7,CASSEGGPNEQFF